Listed here are 23 T cell receptor beta chains from one sample, sequenced in a study of CD8 T cells in Susac syndrome. Reverse transcription of roughly 0.5 to 1 ug RNA was carried out with random hexamers. TCRdb ran MiXCR on the immunoSEQ multiplex PCR reads and lists one entry per CDR3 protein. This table holds around 160,000 distinct CDR3 sequences, roughly 94% found once. The sample comprised CD4+ T cells from PBMCs. All receptors derive from a human donor with multiple sclerosis.

For the CDR3, the DNA is TGTGCCAGCAGTTCCCCCTTCGTGGACCCTCAAAGCCCGACAGGATCCTACGAGCAGTACTTC. It translates to CASSSPFVDPQSPTGSYEQYF. The chain couples TRBV28 to TRBJ2-7, with D tentatively TRBD1 (6 bases). V was clipped by 4 bases and J by 1 base, with 32 bases between them. CDR1 and CDR2 from the germline V gene are MDHEN and SYDVKM. This CDR3 is built from 21 residues.

The chain combines TRBV18 with TRBJ2-1; D unresolved. This CDR3 comprises 13 residues. V lost 0 bases and J 6 bases, leaving 6 bases between the germline ends. Germline V CDR1 and CDR2: KGHSH, LQKENI. DNA of the CDR3: TGTGCCAGCTCACCACCTAACAGCAATGAGCAGTTCTTC. Its translation is CASSPPNSNEQFF.

The chain has TRBV9 and TRBJ2-2; TRBD2 matches at 8 bases. CDR3 size: 15 residues. After removal of 4 bases from V and 6 bases from J, the junction contained 8 bases not matched to a gene. Germline CDR1 reads SGDLS; CDR2 reads YYNGEE. In nucleotides, the CDR3 is TGTGCCAGCAGCAGTCTAGCGGGTGGGGCCGGGGAGCTGTTTTTT. Amino acids: CASSSLAGGAGELFF.

The chain is built from TRBV7-3 and TRBJ2-1; 8 nucleotides line up with TRBD2. Germline V gene sequence: CDR1 SGHTA, CDR2 FQGTGA. The CDR3 covers 15 residues. With 3 bases clipped from V and 7 bases from J, the junction kept 8 bases outside the gene matches. The DNA of the CDR3 is TGTGCCAGCAGCTTGGGCGTAGCGGGACCAAATGAGCAGTTCTTC. It codes for CASSLGVAGPNEQFF.

The chain is built from TRBV29-1 and TRBJ2-5, with 8 bases identical to TRBD1. Trimming removed 7 bases from V and 5 bases from J; junction bases left unmatched: 9. The CDR3 consists of 13 residues. The germline V gene encodes CDR1 SQVTM and CDR2 ANQGSEA. In DNA, the CDR3 is TGCAGCGGTCGACAGGGGTTCATGGAGACCCAGTACTTC. Translation: CSGRQGFMETQYF.

This chain links TRBV20-1 with TRBJ2-2, with 12 bases that match TRBD2. The V and J ends lost 0 bases and 5 bases, in that order; junction bases with no gene match: 7. The germline gives CDR1 DFQATT, CDR2 SNEGSKA (reference sequence). This CDR3 is 17 amino acids long. The CDR3: CSAREASGRAGTGELFF. CDR3 coding DNA: TGCAGTGCTAGAGAGGCTAGCGGGAGGGCCGGGACCGGGGAGCTGTTTTTT.

The genes are TRBV10-2 and TRBJ1-2; D ambiguous. Germline V lookup: CDR1 WSHSY, CDR2 SAAADI. The CDR3 length is 13 residues. V was shortened by 3 bases and J by 3 bases, with 8 bases between the two germline ends. The CDR3 region has the DNA TGCGCCAGCAGTGATCGTGCGGACTATGGCTACACCTTC. Translated, it gives CASSDRADYGYTF.

The rearrangement joins TRBV7-9 to TRBJ1-2; D uncertain. The CDR3 contains 15 residues. In germline, CDR1 is SEHNR, CDR2 FQNEAQ (reference sequence). The V end was cut by 4 bases, the J end by 5 bases, with 17 bases between. CDR3 sequence reads: CASSWEQGSGYGYTF. The CDR3, as DNA: TGTGCCAGCAGCTGGGAACAAGGCTCGGGTTATGGCTACACCTTC.

V is TRBV7-3 and J is TRBJ2-3; 10 bases map to TRBD2. This CDR3 spans 13 amino acids. J gave up 6 bases and V 6 bases, and 3 bases lay outside the gene matches. The germline gives CDR1 SGHTA, CDR2 FQGTGA. The CDR3 region is CASRLAGEDTQYF. For the CDR3, the DNA is TGTGCCAGCAGGCTAGCGGGAGAGGATACGCAGTATTTT.

The rearrangement joins TRBV24-1 to TRBJ1-5; 7 positions match TRBD1. The germline gives CDR1 KGHDR, CDR2 SFDVKD. This CDR3 is 14 amino acids long. V trimming: 9 bases; J trimming: 3 bases; junction bases outside the gene matches: 7. CDR3 region: CATGQQGINQPQHF. In nucleotides, the CDR3 is TGTGCCACCGGACAACAGGGGATCAATCAGCCCCAGCATTTT.

The chain couples TRBV9 to TRBJ1-2; D is uncertain. The CDR3 sequence is 13 residues long. The V gene's germline CDR1 is SGDLS and CDR2 YYNGEE. The V gene lost 3 bases and the J gene lost 9 bases, with 15 bases spanning the gap. In nucleotides, the CDR3 is TGTGCCAGCAGCGCGGAAAGGTATTGGCGCTACACCTTC. It is translated as CASSAERYWRYTF.

The chain combines TRBV30 with TRBJ2-5, with TRBD2 identical over 9 bases. CDR1 and CDR2 (germline): GTSNPN, SVGIG (reference sequence). The CDR3 is 13 amino acids. Unmatched junction bases numbered 7, after V lost 6 bases and J lost 5 bases. CDR3 protein: CACNPGLAETQYF. The CDR3, as DNA: TGTGCCTGCAACCCCGGACTAGCGGAGACCCAGTACTTC.

This chain links TRBV2 with TRBJ2-7; tentative D call: TRBD1 (6 bases). From germline, CDR1 is SNHLY and CDR2 FYNNEI. The CDR3 totals 15 residues. V lost 5 bases to trimming and J lost 4 bases, with 18 bases between them. As DNA, the CDR3 is TGTGCCAGCAGTTTTTCACGGACAGTGAGATACGAGCAGTACTTC. The encoded protein is CASSFSRTVRYEQYF.

This chain links TRBV30 with TRBJ1-3; D may be TRBD1 (6 bases). Germline-derived CDR1 and CDR2 are GTSNPN and SVGIG (reference sequence). This CDR3 has 12 residues. Trimming removed 4 bases from V and 4 bases from J, with 8 bases in between. The CDR3 DNA reads TGTGCCTGGACAGGGGTCGGAAACACCATATATTTT. This codes for CAWTGVGNTIYF.

The rearrangement uses TRBV20-1 and TRBJ2-3, with D unresolved. This CDR3 is 15 amino acids long. Deletions cut 2 bases from V and 4 bases from J, with 16 bases between. Germline V gene data show CDR1 as DFQATT and CDR2 as SNEGSKA (reference sequence). DNA of the CDR3: TGCAGTGCTAGACCTCCGGGTGTAAGCGCAGATACGCAGTATTTT. Translating gives CSARPPGVSADTQYF.

The rearrangement joins TRBV6-1 to TRBJ2-7, with 8 bases lining up with TRBD2. The CDR3 extends over 13 amino acids. The J segment lost 4 bases and the V segment lost 7 bases, leaving 6 bases of the junction unmatched. Germline values: CDR1 MNHNS, CDR2 SASEGT. CDR3 protein: CASIAGNGYEQYF. The CDR3 DNA sequence: TGTGCCAGCATAGCGGGAAACGGGTACGAGCAGTACTTC.

The chain combines TRBV18 with TRBJ2-1; 7 bases map to TRBD1. V lost 0 bases, J lost 4 bases, and 3 bases stayed unmatched. The CDR3 has 15 residues. CDR1 and CDR2 (germline): KGHSH, LQKENI. The CDR3 reads CASSPPGTDYNEQFF. CDR3 DNA: TGTGCCAGCTCACCACCAGGGACAGATTACAATGAGCAGTTCTTC.

The V call is TRBV7-2, the J call TRBJ1-5; D not resolved. This CDR3 contains 14 residues. V was cut by 1 base and J by 3 bases, with 7 bases left in between. Germline values: CDR1 SGHTA, CDR2 FQGNSA. The CDR3 DNA reads as TGTGCCAGCAGCTTAGACGCCACCAATCAGCCCCAGCATTTT. Amino acids: CASSLDATNQPQHF.

The chain combines TRBV28 with TRBJ1-2; no clear D. The length of the CDR3 is 14 residues. V dropped 6 bases and J dropped 2 bases, with 13 bases sitting between them. In germline, CDR1 is MDHEN, CDR2 SYDVKM. The CDR3 DNA follows: TGTGCCAGCAGACCCGGTGTAACGAACTATGGCTACACCTTC. Amino acids: CASRPGVTNYGYTF.

This sequence joins TRBV28 and TRBJ2-2, with D uncertain. Germline loops: CDR1 MDHEN, CDR2 SYDVKM. The CDR3 runs to 10 residues. This chain's CDR3 is CGCRRRELFF. The CDR3, as DNA: TGTGGTTGCCGCCGCCGGGAGCTGTTTTTT. Based on the CDR3 plus reference TRBV28 and TRBJ2-2, the full variable domain is DVKVTQSSRYLVKRTGEKVFLECVQDMDHENMFWYRQDPGLGLRLIYFSYDVKMKEKGDIPEGYSVSREKKERFSLILESASTNQTSMYLCGCRRRELFFGEGSRLTVL.

This clonotype was seen a single time. The chain joins TRBV27 to TRBJ2-1, with D maybe TRBD1 (5 bases). Germline loops: CDR1 MNHEY, CDR2 SMNVEV (reference sequence). V was trimmed by 6 bases and J by 2 bases, leaving 14 bases between them. CDR3 size: 15 residues. The CDR3 is CASRLGAGTYNEQFF. DNA of the CDR3: TGTGCCAGCAGACTTGGGGCAGGGACCTACAATGAGCAGTTCTTC.

The J gene is TRBJ2-6, the V gene TRBV27; TRBD2 is a possible D gene (5 bases). Germline V gives CDR1 MNHEY, CDR2 SMNVEV (reference sequence). The CDR3 consists of 17 residues. The germline V and J ends were trimmed by 3 bases and 0 bases, with 12 bases remaining between them. The CDR3 DNA reads as TGTGCCAGCAGTTTCATGCCCAGCGGCTCTGGGGCCAACGTCCTGACTTTC. Its protein is CASSFMPSGSGANVLTF.

The V call is TRBV5-1, the J call TRBJ2-7; D is perhaps TRBD1 (6 bases). Looked up from germline, CDR1 is SGHRS and CDR2 is YFSETQ. The germline V and J ends were trimmed by 5 bases and 0 bases, with 12 bases remaining between them. This CDR3 has 14 amino acids. The DNA for the CDR3 is TGCGCCAGCAGAGGGGGAAACAACTCCTACGAGCAGTACTTC. It specifies CASRGGNNSYEQYF.